This is a list of T cell receptor beta chains from one sample in a study of cytomegalovirus exposure and HLA in healthy donors. The table came from immunoSEQ multiplex PCR; TCRdb's copy has only in-frame clones and leaves some out. The sample lists more than 150,000 clones, 76% occurring once. Sequenced: PBMCs. These receptors were taken from a woman in her thirties in good health and CMV-seropositive. The CDR3 runs from the conserved cysteine through the conserved F or W.

cdr3_length | j_call | v_call | cdr3_aa
14 | TRBJ2-5 | TRBV5-5 | CASSLVGRGETQYF
15 | TRBJ1-5 | TRBV2 | CASSFDRGGIQPQHF
14 | TRBJ1-1 | TRBV21-1 | CASSKRQGGTEAFF
13 | TRBJ1-1 | TRBV6-1 | CASILSGNTEAFF
16 | TRBJ1-4 | TRBV4-1 | CASSQVTHYGKEKLFF
12 | TRBJ1-2 | TRBV6-5 | CARYRDRDGYTF
12 | TRBJ2-2 | TRBV29-1 | CSARVYTGELFF
15 | TRBJ2-3 | TRBV4-3 | CASSQQAGGSDTQYF
14 | TRBJ2-7 | TRBV9 | CASSVASAGYEQYF
14 | TRBJ2-6 | TRBV4-3 | CASSPGSGANVLTF
13 | TRBJ2-3 | TRBV19 | CASSIGTADTQYF
13 | TRBJ2-3 | TRBV30 | CAWSNRVTDTQYF
18 | TRBJ2-3 | TRBV4-1 | CASSQEGGTSGDVDTQYF
14 | TRBJ2-7 | TRBV28 | CASSFQGAYYEQYF
15 | TRBJ2-7 | TRBV13 | CASSLTDRGIYEQYF
17 | TRBJ2-2 | TRBV5-5 | CASSFLPAGMNTGELFF
16 | TRBJ2-3 | TRBV27 | CASSSSGGRRTDTQYF
14 | TRBJ2-7 | TRBV5-1 | CASSWKDRGSEQYF
17 | TRBJ2-1 | TRBV19 | CASSIKLAGGEFNEQFF
16 | TRBJ2-5 | TRBV9 | CASSPLAGAYQETQYF
15 | TRBJ2-5 | TRBV5-5 | CASSLGAGPQETQYF
16 | TRBJ2-5 | TRBV25-1 | CASSGSGGVSLETQYF
14 | TRBJ1-5 | TRBV6-1 | CASSEAGRWQPQHF
16 | TRBJ1-3 | TRBV7-9 | CASGNRRGFSGNTIYF
13 | TRBJ1-2 | TRBV18 | CASSWEGTYGYTF
16 | TRBJ2-2 | TRBV13 | CASSLRTSGVTGELFF
15 | TRBJ1-4 | TRBV5-5 | CASRRWTGDNEKLFF
12 | TRBJ1-2 | TRBV30 | CAWSRLTGGYTF
14 | TRBJ1-5 | TRBV28 | CASSLSFSNQPQHF
15 | TRBJ1-2 | TRBV6-1 | CASSVDRKTNYGYTF
15 | TRBJ1-2 | TRBV28 | CASSLLGGGDYGYTF
14 | TRBJ1-3 | TRBV6-1 | CASRDRGLRNTIYF
15 | TRBJ2-1 | TRBV28 | CASTVRTGGYNEQFF
15 | TRBJ2-2 | TRBV29-1 | CSVDRGAGDTGELFF
16 | TRBJ1-4 | TRBV5-1 | CASSLQGATTNEKLFF
15 | TRBJ1-5 | TRBV11-2 | CASSLAQGAGQPQHF
15 | TRBJ2-2 | TRBV5-1 | CASSSSTGTTGELFF
16 | TRBJ2-1 | TRBV25-1 | CASSVGGGPTSYEQFF
18 | TRBJ2-1 | TRBV2 | CASSVTLAGGSHYNEQFF
14 | TRBJ1-1 | TRBV6-5 | CASGDGDVLAEAFF
16 | TRBJ2-1 | TRBV4-2 | CASSQQSQGSYNEQFF
12 | TRBJ2-1 | TRBV7-8 | CASAPGHNEQFF
15 | TRBJ2-2 | TRBV5-1 | CASSTRLVGTGELFF
16 | TRBJ1-3 | TRBV4-3 | CASSQDLRDSGNTIYF
9 | TRBJ2-5 | TRBV7-6 | CAIPTGQYF
13 | TRBJ2-5 | TRBV18 | CASSTAGAETQYF